This T cell receptor beta chain was obtained from a study of Ad26.COV2.S vaccination and SARS-CoV-2 variants. Points from the study as a whole: The study found similar non-spike TCR breadth in vaccine and placebo recipients. While placebo recipients had lower spike-specific TCR breadth, vaccine recipients had more.

V was trimmed by 0 bases and J by 1 base, leaving 9 bases between them. The germline CDR1 and CDR2 sequences are MGHRA and YSYEKL. CDR3 length equals 15 residues. Profiled with immunoSEQ multiplex PCR; TCRdb holds only in-frame clones, not every one. This table holds under 600,000 clones, nearly 90% found once. Turning to this clone: Its antigen is still unknown.

Noted treatment: 15 to 20 received Ad26.COV2.S at low or high dose, single or two shots; about 5 received placebo; per-sample allocation not given. Each sample was drawn 63 days after the first injection (of vaccine or placebo). The chain has TRBV4-1 and TRBJ1-2; D is unclear. This TCR was recovered from a person between 18 and 59 years old who received the Ad26.COV2.S COVID-19 vaccine or a placebo. The material sequenced was peripheral blood, taken in a trial of Ad26.COV2.S vaccine versus placebo. CDR3 nucleotide sequence: TGCGCCAGCAGCCAAGATAACAGCGTTAACTATGGCTACACCTTC. It specifies CASSQDNSVNYGYTF.